This TCR beta chain stems from a study of monozygotic twins with inflammatory bowel disease. Study outcomes and limitations: IBD-affected twins scored below their healthy co-twins in TCRbeta diversity (inverse Simpson).

A remark on this clonotype: Its antigen remains unknown.

Skipping T cell sorting, the study isolated total RNA directly from whole blood. TCRdb reprocessed the 5' RACE reads and keeps a single row for each CDR3 protein, giving no DNA. The sample table sets out under 350,000 distinct CDR3 sequences. Germline values: CDR1 SQVTM, CDR2 ANQGSEA. This CDR3 region has 13 residues. The V call is TRBV29-1, the J call TRBJ1-1. The sample taken for sequencing was blood. The sequence was collected from a human donor with ulcerative colitis or Crohn's disease, or a healthy co-twin of an affected twin (not recorded which). Here the CDR3 reads CSAEWESNTEAFF.